This T cell receptor beta chain stems from a study of monozygotic twins with inflammatory bowel disease. TCRdb re-called the 5' RACE reads and catalogs CDR3 proteins one per entry, DNA excluded. This sample's clone table lists approximately 45,000 distinct CDR3 sequences. The origin of this receptor is a human donor with ulcerative colitis or Crohn's disease, or a healthy co-twin of an affected twin (not recorded which). Material for sequencing was blood.

This chain's CDR3 is CASSLALGGDTEAFF. The chain links TRBV5-1 to TRBJ1-1. The germline V gene has CDR1 SGHRS and CDR2 YFSETQ. The CDR3 is made up of 15 amino acids.